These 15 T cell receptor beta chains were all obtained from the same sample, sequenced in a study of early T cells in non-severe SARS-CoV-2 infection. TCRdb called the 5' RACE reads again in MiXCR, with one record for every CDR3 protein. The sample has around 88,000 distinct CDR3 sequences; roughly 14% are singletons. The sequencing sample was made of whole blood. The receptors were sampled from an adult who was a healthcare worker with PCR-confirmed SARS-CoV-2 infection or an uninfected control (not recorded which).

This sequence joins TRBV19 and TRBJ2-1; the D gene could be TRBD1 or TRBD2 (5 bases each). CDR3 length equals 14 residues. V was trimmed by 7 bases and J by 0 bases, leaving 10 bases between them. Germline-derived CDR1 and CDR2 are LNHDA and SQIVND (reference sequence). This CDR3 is CASTGTPSYNEQFF. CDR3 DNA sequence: TGTGCCAGTACCGGGACCCCCTCCTACAATGAGCAGTTCTTC.

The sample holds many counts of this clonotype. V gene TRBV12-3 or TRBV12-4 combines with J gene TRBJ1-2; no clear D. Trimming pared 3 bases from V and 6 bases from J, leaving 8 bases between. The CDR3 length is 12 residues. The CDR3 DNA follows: TGTGCCAGCAGTTTGTACCACAATGGCTACACCTTC. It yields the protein CASSLYHNGYTF.

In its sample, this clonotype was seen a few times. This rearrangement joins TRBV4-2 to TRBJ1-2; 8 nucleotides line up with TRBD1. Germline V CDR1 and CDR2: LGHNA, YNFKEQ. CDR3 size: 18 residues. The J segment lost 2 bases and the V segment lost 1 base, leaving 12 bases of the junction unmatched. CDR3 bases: TGTGCCAGCAGCCAAGCCTTCCGGACAGGGTTATTGAACTATGGCTACACCTTC. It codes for CASSQAFRTGLLNYGYTF.

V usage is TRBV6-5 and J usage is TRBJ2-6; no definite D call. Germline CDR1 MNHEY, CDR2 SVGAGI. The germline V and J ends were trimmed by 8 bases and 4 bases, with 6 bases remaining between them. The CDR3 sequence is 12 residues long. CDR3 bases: TGTGCCAGCGGTACCGGGGCCAACGTCCTGACTTTC. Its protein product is CASGTGANVLTF.

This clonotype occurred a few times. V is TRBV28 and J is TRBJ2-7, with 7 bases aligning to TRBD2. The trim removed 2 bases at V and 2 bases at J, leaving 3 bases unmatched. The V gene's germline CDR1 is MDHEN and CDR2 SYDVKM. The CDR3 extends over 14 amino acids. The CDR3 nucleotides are TGTGCCAGCAGTTTAACTAGCGTGACCTACGAGCAGTACTTC. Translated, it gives CASSLTSVTYEQYF.

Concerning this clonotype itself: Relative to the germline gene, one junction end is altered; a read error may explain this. CDR3 sequence reads: CLSPLLAGGPEQYF. In DNA form, the CDR3 reads TGCCTATCCCCACTACTAGCGGGAGGTCCCGAGCAGTACTTC. The chain joins TRBV18 to TRBJ2-7, with 12 bases aligning to TRBD2. This CDR3 comprises 14 residues. Germline V gives CDR1 KGHSH, CDR2 LQKENI. Combining the CDR3 with reference TRBV18 and TRBJ2-7 gives the whole variable domain NAGVMQNPRHLVRRRGQEARLRCSPMKGHSHVYWYRQLPEEGLKFMVYLQKENIIDESGMPKERFSAEFPKEGPSILRIQQVVRGDSAAYFCLSPLLAGGPEQYFGPGTRLTVT.

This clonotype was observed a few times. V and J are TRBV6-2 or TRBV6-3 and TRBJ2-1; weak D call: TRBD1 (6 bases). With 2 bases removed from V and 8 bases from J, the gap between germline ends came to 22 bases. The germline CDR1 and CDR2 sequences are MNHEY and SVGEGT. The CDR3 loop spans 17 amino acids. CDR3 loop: CASSYPDGVGAHYEQFF. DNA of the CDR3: TGTGCCAGCAGTTACCCCGATGGGGTGGGGGCGCATTATGAGCAGTTCTTC.

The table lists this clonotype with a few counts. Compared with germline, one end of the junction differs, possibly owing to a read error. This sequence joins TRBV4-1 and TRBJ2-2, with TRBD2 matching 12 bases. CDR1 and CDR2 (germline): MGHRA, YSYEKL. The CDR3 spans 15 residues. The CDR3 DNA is TGCGCCAGCAGCCCGGGACTAGCGGGCTACGGGGAGCTTTTTTTT. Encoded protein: CASSPGLAGYGELFF.

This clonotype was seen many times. CDR3 protein: CSVDSGANVLTF. CDR3 in DNA: TGCAGCGTTGACTCTGGGGCCAACGTCCTGACTTTC. The V gene is TRBV29-1, the J gene TRBJ2-6, with D hard to call. The germline gives CDR1 SQVTM, CDR2 ANQGSEA. The CDR3 has 12 amino acids. V was clipped by 3 bases and J by 0 bases, with 0 bases between them.

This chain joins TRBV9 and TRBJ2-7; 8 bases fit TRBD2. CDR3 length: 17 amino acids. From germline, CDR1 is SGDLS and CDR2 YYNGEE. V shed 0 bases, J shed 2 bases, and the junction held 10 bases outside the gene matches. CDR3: CASSVGAGAKSAYEQYF. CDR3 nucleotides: TGTGCCAGCAGCGTAGGAGCGGGAGCGAAATCCGCCTACGAGCAGTACTTC.

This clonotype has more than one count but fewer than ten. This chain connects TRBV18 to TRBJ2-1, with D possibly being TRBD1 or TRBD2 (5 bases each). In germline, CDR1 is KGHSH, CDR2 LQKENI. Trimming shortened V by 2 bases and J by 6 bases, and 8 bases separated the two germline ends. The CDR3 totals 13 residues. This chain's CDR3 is CASSPGTGNEQFF. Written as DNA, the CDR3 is TGTGCCAGCTCACCAGGGACGGGCAATGAGCAGTTCTTC.

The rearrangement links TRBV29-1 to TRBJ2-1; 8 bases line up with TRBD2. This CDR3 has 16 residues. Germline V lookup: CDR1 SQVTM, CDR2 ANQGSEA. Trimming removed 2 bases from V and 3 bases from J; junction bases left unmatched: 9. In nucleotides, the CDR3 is TGCAGCGTTGAAAGGGCGGGGCTAGCGGGCTACAATGAGCAGTTCTTC. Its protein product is CSVERAGLAGYNEQFF.

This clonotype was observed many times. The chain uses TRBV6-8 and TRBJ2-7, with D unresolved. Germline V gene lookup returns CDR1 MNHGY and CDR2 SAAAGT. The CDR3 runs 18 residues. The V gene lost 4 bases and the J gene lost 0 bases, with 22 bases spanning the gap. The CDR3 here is CASSCPWYLGLTSYEQYF. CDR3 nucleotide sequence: TGTGCCAGCAGTTGCCCTTGGTATCTGGGTCTTACCTCCTACGAGCAGTACTTC.

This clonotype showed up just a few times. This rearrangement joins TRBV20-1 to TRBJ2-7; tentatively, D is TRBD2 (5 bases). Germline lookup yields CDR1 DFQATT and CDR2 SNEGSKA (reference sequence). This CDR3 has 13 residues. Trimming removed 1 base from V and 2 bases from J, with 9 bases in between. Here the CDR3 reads CSARALGPYEQYF. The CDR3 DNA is TGCAGTGCTAGAGCACTAGGACCCTACGAGCAGTACTTC.

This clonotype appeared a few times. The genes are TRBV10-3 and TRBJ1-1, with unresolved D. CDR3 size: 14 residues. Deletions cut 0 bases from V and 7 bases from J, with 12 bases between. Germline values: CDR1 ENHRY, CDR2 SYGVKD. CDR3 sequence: CAISESGPEGEAFF. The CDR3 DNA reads TGTGCCATCAGTGAGTCGGGCCCCGAAGGTGAAGCTTTCTTT.